This TCR beta chain was captured in a study of blood T cell repertoires in COVID-19. The CDR3 covers 15 residues. V was trimmed by 3 bases and J by 7 bases, leaving 18 bases between them. In germline, CDR1 is LNHNV, CDR2 YYDKDF (reference sequence). Some clones are missing from TCRdb's copy, which holds only in-frame ones; the method was immunoSEQ multiplex PCR. The repertoire includes around 130,000 clones, roughly four fifths of them detected once, and under 14% sits in the top ten. This receptor was obtained from a human donor in a cohort sampled during active COVID-19. This chain uses TRBV15 with TRBJ1-2; D not resolved. Input material: peripheral blood. CDR3 nucleotide sequence: TGTGCCACCAGCAGCGGGGAGGGAATTATGCGTGGCTACACCTTC. Its translation is CATSSGEGIMRGYTF.